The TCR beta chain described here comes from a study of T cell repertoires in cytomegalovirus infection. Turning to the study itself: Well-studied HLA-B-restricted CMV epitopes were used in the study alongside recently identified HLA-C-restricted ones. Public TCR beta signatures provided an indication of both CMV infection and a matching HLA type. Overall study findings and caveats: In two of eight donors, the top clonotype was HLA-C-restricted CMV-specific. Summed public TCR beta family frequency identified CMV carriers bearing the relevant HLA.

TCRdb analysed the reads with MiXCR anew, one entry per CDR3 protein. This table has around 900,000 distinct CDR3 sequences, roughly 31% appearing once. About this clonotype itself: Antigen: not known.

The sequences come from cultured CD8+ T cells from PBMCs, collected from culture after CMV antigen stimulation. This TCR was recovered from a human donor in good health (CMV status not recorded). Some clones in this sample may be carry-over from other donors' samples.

The CDR3 DNA follows: TGTGCCAGCAGTTTAAAGGGGGATCTCCACGAGCAGTACTTC. Residues: CASSLKGDLHEQYF. The chain combines TRBV27 with TRBJ2-7; D may be TRBD1 (6 bases). From germline, CDR1 is MNHEY and CDR2 SMNVEV (reference sequence). This CDR3 has 14 amino acids. Trimming took 2 bases from V and 5 from J, leaving 13 bases between them.